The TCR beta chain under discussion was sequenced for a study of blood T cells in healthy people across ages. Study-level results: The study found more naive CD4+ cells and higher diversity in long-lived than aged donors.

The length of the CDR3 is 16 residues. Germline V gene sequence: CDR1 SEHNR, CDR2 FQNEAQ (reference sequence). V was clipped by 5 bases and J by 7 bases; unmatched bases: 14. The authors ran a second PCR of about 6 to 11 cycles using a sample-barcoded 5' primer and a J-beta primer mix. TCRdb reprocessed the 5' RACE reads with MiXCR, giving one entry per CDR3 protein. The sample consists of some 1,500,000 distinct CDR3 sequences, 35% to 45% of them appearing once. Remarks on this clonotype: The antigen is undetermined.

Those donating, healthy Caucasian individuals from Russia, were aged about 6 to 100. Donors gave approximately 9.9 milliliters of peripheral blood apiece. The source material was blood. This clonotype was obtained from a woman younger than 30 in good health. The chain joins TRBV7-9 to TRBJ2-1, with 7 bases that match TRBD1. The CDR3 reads CASSLAFTPQGNEQFF. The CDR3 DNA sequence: TGTGCCAGCAGCCTCGCCTTTACCCCACAGGGGAATGAGCAGTTCTTC.